This TCR beta chain is drawn from a study of blood T cell repertoires in COVID-19. In the study overall: In each case, the material was cDNA or gDNA derived from T cells, B-cell-depleted T cells, or PBMCs.

Germline CDR1 and CDR2: LNHDA and SQIVND (reference sequence). This CDR3 spans 16 amino acids. V dropped 4 bases and J dropped 2; count of bases not matched to a gene: 7. Original handling: The authors estimated nucleated cell counts from reference gene primer amplification. Here immunoSEQ multiplex PCR was the method, and the copy in TCRdb shows in-frame clones only, minus some. From that table come the V and J calls and clone size; the DNA was used to work out D and trimming. The data contain roughly 92,000 clones, roughly 88% of them singletons. The clonotype comes from a woman of 80 years or more with active or convalescent COVID-19. V gene TRBV19 combines with J gene TRBJ2-5, with 10 positions matching TRBD2. Sequenced sample: peripheral blood. The CDR3 reads CASSTEGLALQETQYF. The CDR3 DNA follows: TGTGCCAGTAGTACCGAGGGACTAGCGCTACAAGAGACCCAGTACTTC.